These 2 T cell receptor beta chains were all obtained from the same sample, sequenced in a study of human T cells and chemical hapten exposure. TCRdb fed the RACE reads into MiXCR, producing one record per CDR3 protein. The table shows roughly 97,000 distinct CDR3 sequences, with around 25% occurring only once. Time point noted: patch test 3, about 24 weeks after DPC sensitization. Described treatment: therapeutic diphenylcyclopropenone sensitization with weekly scalp DPC. The starting material was whole blood, obtained in connection with sensitization to the hapten diphenylcyclopropenone (DPC). The source of these receptors is a middle-aged man with alopecia areata. Some clones in this sample may be carry-over from other donors' samples.

In regard to this clonotype: One end of the junction does not line up with germline, which may come from a read error. This chain's CDR3 is CASSYSGTQTYNEQFF. Written as DNA, the CDR3 is TGTGCCAGCAGCTACTCCGGGACCCAAACCTACAATGAGCAGTTCTTC. The chain combines TRBV6-2 or TRBV6-3 with TRBJ2-1; D is possibly TRBD1 or TRBD2 (5 bases each). Germline CDR1 and CDR2: MNHEY and SVGEGT. This CDR3 is built from 16 residues.

This rearrangement joins TRBV11-1 to TRBJ2-1; TRBD2 is a possible D gene (7 bases). The CDR3 totals 16 residues. Between the trimmed V and J ends, which lost 5 bases and 12 bases, there was a span of 26 bases. Germline values: CDR1 SGHAT, CDR2 FQDESV (reference sequence). CDR3: CASSPGGRGDVVVQFF. The CDR3 DNA sequence: TGTGCCAGCAGCCCCGGGGGCCGGGGGGATGTGGTCGTGCAGTTCTTC.